This T cell receptor (beta chain) appears in the sequencing data of a study of response to subunit inactivated influenza vaccine. This clonotype was detected a few times. TCRdb re-called the RT-PCR reads through MiXCR, storing one row per CDR3 protein. Here the sample spans about 830,000 distinct CDR3 sequences, approximately 17% being singletons. The CDR3 is made up of 16 amino acids. Germline CDR1 MDHEN, CDR2 SYDVKM. The V end lost 3 bases, the J end lost 0 bases, and 12 bases lay between the germline ends. The receptor was derived from a man aged 45-60 years who received an inactivated influenza vaccine. The sample consisted of PBMCs from blood, taken less than 6 days after vaccination. The chain joins TRBV28 to TRBJ2-1; D perhaps matches TRBD2 (6 bases). The CDR3 DNA reads as TGTGCCAGCAGTTTCCTGCGGGGCGGCTCCTACAATGAGCAGTTCTTC. Its translation: CASSFLRGGSYNEQFF.